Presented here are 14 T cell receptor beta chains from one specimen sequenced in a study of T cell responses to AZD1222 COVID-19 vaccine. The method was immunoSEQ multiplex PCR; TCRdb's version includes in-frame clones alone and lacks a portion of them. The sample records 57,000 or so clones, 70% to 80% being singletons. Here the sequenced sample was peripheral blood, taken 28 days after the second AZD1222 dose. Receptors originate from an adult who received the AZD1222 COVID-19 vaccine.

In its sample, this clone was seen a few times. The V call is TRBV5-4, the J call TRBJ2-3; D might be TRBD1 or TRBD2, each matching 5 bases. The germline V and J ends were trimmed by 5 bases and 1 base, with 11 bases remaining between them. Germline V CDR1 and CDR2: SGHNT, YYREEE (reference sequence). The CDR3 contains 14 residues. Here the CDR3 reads CASSGGWGTDTQYF. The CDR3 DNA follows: TGTGCCAGCAGTGGGGGATGGGGCACAGATACGCAGTATTTT.

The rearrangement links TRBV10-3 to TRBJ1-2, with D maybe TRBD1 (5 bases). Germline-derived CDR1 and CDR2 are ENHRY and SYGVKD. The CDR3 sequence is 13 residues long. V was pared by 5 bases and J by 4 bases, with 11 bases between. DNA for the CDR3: TGTGCCATCAGTCGAGAGGGACTCTATGGCTACACCTTC. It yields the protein CAISREGLYGYTF.

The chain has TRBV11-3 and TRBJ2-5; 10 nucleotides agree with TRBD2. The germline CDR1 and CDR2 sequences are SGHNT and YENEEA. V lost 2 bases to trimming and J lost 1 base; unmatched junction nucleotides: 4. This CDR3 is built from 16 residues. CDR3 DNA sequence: TGTGCCAGCAGCTTATCTCTAGCGGGGGCCCAAGAGACCCAGTACTTC. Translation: CASSLSLAGAQETQYF. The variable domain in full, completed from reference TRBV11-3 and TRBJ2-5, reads EAGVVQSPRYKIIEKKQPVAFWCNPISGHNTLYWYLQNLGQGPELLIRYENEEAVDDSQLPKDRFSAERLKGVDSTLKIQPAELGDSAVYLCASSLSLAGAQETQYFGPGTRLLVL.

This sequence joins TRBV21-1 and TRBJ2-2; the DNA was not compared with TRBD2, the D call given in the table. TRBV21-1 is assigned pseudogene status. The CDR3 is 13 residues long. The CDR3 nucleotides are TGTGCCAGCAGCCGAGTCGATACCGGGGAGCTGTTTTTT. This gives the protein CASSRVDTGELFF.

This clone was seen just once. CDR3 nucleotides: TGTGCCAGCAGCTATGGGGCAGGAGCAGTAGGAAACACCATATATTTT. This encodes CASSYGAGAVGNTIYF. This sequence joins TRBV13 and TRBJ1-3, with D tentatively TRBD1 (5 bases). Trimming shortened V by 4 bases and J by 4 bases, and 17 bases separated the two germline ends. CDR3 size: 16 residues. Germline loops: CDR1 PRHDT, CDR2 FYEKMQ (reference sequence).

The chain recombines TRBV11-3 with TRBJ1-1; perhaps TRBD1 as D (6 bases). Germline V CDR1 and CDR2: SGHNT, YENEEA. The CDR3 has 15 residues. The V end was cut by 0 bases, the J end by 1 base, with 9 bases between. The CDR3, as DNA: TGTGCCAGCAGCTTAGAGGCAGGGGCGAACACTGAAGCTTTCTTT. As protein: CASSLEAGANTEAFF. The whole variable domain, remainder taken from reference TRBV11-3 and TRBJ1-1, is EAGVVQSPRYKIIEKKQPVAFWCNPISGHNTLYWYLQNLGQGPELLIRYENEEAVDDSQLPKDRFSAERLKGVDSTLKIQPAELGDSAVYLCASSLEAGANTEAFFGQGTRLTVV.

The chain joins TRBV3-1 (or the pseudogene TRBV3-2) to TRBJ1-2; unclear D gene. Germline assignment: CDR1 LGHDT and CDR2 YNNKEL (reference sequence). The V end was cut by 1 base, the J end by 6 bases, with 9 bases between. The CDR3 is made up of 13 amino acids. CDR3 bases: TGTGCCAGCAGCCAAGTCCCCGGGCATGGCTACACCTTC. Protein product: CASSQVPGHGYTF.

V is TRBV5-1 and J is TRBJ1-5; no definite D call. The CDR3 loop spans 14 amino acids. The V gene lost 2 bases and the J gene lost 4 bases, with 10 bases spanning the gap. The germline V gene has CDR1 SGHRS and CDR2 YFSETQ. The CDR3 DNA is TGCGCCAGCAGCTTATCCAGTCCTAATCAGCCCCAGCATTTT. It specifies CASSLSSPNQPQHF. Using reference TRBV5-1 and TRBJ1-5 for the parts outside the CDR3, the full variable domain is KAGVTQTPRYLIKTRGQQVTLSCSPISGHRSVSWYQQTPGQGLQFLFEYFSETQRNKGNFPGRFSGRQFSNSRSEMNVSTLELGDSALYLCASSLSSPNQPQHFGDGTRLSIL.

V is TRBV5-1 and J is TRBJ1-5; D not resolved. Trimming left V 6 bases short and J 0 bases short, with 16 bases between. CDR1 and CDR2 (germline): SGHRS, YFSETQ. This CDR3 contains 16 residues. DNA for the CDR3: TGCGCCAGCAACGCATTAATCCGGCATAGCAATCAGCCCCAGCATTTT. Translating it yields CASNALIRHSNQPQHF.

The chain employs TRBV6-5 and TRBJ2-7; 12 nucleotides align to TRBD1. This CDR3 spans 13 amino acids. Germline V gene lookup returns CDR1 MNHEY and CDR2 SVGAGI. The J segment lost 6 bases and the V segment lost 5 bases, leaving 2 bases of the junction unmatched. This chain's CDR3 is CASSRDRGLEQYF. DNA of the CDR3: TGTGCCAGCAGTCGGGACAGGGGGCTCGAGCAGTACTTC.

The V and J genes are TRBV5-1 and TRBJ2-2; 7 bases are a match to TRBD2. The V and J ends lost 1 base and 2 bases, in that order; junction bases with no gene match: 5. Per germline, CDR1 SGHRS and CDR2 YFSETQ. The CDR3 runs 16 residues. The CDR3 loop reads CASSLFRGGNTGELFF. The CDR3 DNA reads TGCGCCAGCAGCTTGTTTCGCGGGGGTAACACCGGGGAGCTGTTTTTT.

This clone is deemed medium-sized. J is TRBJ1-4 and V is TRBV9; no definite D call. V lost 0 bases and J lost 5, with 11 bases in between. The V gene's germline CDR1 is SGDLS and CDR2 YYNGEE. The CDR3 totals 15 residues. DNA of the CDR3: TGTGCCAGCAGCGTAGGTGGCAGCGAAAATGAAAAACTGTTTTTT. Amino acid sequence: CASSVGGSENEKLFF.

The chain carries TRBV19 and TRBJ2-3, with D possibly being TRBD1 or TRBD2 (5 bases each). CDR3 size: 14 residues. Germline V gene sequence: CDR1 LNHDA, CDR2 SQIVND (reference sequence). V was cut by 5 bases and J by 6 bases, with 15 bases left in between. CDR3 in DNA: TGTGCCAGTAGTGTTCCTGGGGGATCGGATACGCAGTATTTT. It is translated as CASSVPGGSDTQYF.

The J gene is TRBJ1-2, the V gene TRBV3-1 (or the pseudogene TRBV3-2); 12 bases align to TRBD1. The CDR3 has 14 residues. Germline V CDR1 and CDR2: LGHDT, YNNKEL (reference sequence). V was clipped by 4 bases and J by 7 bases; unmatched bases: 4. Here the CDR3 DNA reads TGTGCCAGCAGCCCGGGACAGGGGGCGGGTGGCTACACCTTC. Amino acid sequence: CASSPGQGAGGYTF.